This entry features one TCR beta chain sequence. This record comes from a study of Tregs in tolerant kidney transplant recipients. Using immunoSEQ multiplex PCR, the repertoire was profiled, and TCRdb retains in-frame clones only, with some absent. The data show approximately 65,000 clones, about four fifths seen once. Germline V gene sequence: CDR1 SGHTA, CDR2 FQGTGA. CDR3 size: 17 residues. V lost 5 bases to trimming and J lost 2 bases; unmatched junction nucleotides: 6. Sequencing used CD4+ T cells from blood. The TCR sequence derives from a human donor in good health. The chain combines TRBV7-3 with TRBJ2-6; 10 bases are a match to TRBD2. CDR3 in DNA: TGTGCCAGCAGCCCCGTTAGCGGGGGGACTGGGGCCAACGTCCTGACTTTC. This encodes CASSPVSGGTGANVLTF. The full variable domain, rest sourced from reference TRBV7-3 and TRBJ2-6, is GAGVSQTPSNKVTEKGKYVELRCDPISGHTALYWYRQSLGQGPEFLIYFQGTGAADDSGLPNDRFFAVRPEGSVSTLKIQRTERGDSAVYLCASSPVSGGTGANVLTFGAGSRLTVL.